Here is one T cell receptor beta chain with its context. TCR alpha and TCR beta cDNA libraries with sample barcodes and UMIs came from 5'RACE using constant-segment primers. Using its own MiXCR run on the 5' RACE reads, TCRdb lists one record per CDR3 protein. This sample has hundreds of thousands of distinct CDR3 sequences, with approximately 18% found just once. Germline-derived CDR1 and CDR2 are DFQATT and SNEGSKA (reference sequence). Trimming at V came to 0 bases and at J to 6 bases, leaving 4 bases not matched to a gene. The CDR3 sequence is 15 residues long. This sample is part of a study of T-cell memory formation after mild COVID-19.

The sequenced sample was PBMCs or a T cell subset sorted from them (not recorded which). The source of this sequence is an adult woman who had mild COVID-19 (a few samples of this study predate the infection). Cell type and time point are not known. The chain couples TRBV20-1 to TRBJ1-6; 8 nucleotides agree with TRBD1. The CDR3, as DNA: TGCAGTGCTAGAGATATCCAGGGGGCTAATTCACCCCTCCACTTT. Translation gives CSARDIQGANSPLHF.